This T cell receptor (beta chain) is from a study of blood T cell repertoires in COVID-19. Study information: Sites in the United States, Italy and Spain provided acute and convalescent COVID-19 samples. Nucleic acid was either cDNA or gDNA, and it came from T cells, B-cell-depleted T cells, or PBMCs.

In the original processing: The assay estimated nucleated cells by amplifying reference gene primers. Measured with immunoSEQ multiplex PCR; TCRdb has only the in-frame clones, and not every one. The DNA was the basis for D and trimming; V, J and clone size are from that table. The table lists 200,000 to 300,000 clones, about nine tenths of them singletons. Participants' reported clinical history set cohort assignment. Germline V gene sequence: CDR1 MNHNY, CDR2 SVGAGI (reference sequence). With 6 bases removed from V and 4 bases from J, the gap between germline ends came to 15 bases. This CDR3 is built from 15 residues.

This sequence was found in a woman in her thirties or forties with acute COVID-19. The sequenced sample was PBMCs or T cells enriched from blood (not recorded which). The chain employs TRBV6-6 and TRBJ1-4; tentative D call: TRBD1 (5 bases). CDR3 in DNA: TGTGCCAGCAGGGGAGGGCGGGGGTATAATGAAAAACTGTTTTTT. Residues: CASRGGRGYNEKLFF.